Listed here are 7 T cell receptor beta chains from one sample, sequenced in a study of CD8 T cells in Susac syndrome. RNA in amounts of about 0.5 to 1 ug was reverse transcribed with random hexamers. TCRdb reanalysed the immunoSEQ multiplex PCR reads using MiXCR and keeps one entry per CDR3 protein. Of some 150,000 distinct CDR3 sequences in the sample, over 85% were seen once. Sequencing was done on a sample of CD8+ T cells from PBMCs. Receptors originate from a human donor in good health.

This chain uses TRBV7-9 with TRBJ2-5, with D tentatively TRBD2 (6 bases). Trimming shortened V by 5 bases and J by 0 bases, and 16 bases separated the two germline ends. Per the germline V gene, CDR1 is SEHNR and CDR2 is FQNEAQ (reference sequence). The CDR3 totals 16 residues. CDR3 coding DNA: TGTGCCAGCAGCATCGGGTGGGCGGGGTACCAAGAGACCCAGTACTTC. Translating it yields CASSIGWAGYQETQYF.

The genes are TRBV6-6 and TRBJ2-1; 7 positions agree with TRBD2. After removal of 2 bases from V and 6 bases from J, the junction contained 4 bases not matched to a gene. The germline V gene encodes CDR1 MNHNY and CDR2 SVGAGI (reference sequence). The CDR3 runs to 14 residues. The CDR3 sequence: CASSYAWGGNEQFF. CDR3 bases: TGTGCCAGCAGTTACGCATGGGGGGGCAATGAGCAGTTCTTC.

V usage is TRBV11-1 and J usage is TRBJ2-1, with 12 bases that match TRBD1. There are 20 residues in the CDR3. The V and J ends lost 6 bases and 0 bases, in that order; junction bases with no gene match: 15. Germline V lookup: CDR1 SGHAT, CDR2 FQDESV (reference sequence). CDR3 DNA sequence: TGTGCCAGCAGTGGGAGATGGGGACAGGGGGCCCCAGCCTCCTACAATGAGCAGTTCTTC. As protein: CASSGRWGQGAPASYNEQFF.

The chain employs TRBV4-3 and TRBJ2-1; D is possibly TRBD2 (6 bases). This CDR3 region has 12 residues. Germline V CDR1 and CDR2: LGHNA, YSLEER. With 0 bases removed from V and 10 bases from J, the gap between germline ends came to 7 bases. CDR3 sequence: CASSQDGGEQFF. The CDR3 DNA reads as TGCGCCAGCAGCCAAGATGGAGGGGAGCAGTTCTTC.

CDR3 DNA: TGCAGTGCTCTGAGCGGGAGGGAGACAAATGAGCAGTTCTTC. Its protein is CSALSGRETNEQFF. The genes are TRBV20-1 and TRBJ2-1, with 10 nucleotides matching TRBD2. This CDR3 is 14 amino acids long. Germline V gene lookup returns CDR1 DFQATT and CDR2 SNEGSKA (reference sequence). Trimming took 5 bases from V and 7 from J; bases not matched to a gene: 8.

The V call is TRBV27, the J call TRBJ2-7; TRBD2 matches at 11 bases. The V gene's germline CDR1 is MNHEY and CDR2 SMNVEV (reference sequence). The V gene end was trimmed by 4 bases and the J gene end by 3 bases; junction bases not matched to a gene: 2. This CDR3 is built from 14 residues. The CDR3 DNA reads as TGTGCCAGCAGTTATGGGACTAGCGGCTACGAGCAGTACTTC. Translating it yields CASSYGTSGYEQYF.

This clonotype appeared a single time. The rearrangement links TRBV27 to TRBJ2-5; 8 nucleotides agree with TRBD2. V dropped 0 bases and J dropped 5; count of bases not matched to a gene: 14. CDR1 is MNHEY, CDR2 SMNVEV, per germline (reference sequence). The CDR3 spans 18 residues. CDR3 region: CASSLSPGLAAIWETQYF. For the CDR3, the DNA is TGTGCCAGCAGTTTATCCCCCGGACTAGCTGCCATCTGGGAGACCCAGTACTTC.